The 17 T cell receptor beta chains below come from one sample, sequenced in a study of OX40 agonist ivuxolimab in advanced cancers. The method was immunoSEQ multiplex PCR; TCRdb's version includes in-frame clones alone and lacks a portion of them. The repertoire holds approximately 22,000 clones, with more than 75% as singletons. The material sequenced was CD4+ or CD8+ T cells sorted from blood, taken in a trial of the OX40 agonist ivuxolimab. The receptors derive from an adult with an advanced solid tumor such as melanoma, head and neck, liver or kidney cancer.

The chain couples TRBV29-1 to TRBJ2-1, with D possibly matching TRBD1 (5 bases). CDR1 SQVTM and CDR2 ANQGSEA come from the germline V gene. Deletions cut 0 bases from V and 4 bases from J, with 16 bases between. CDR3 size: 16 residues. The CDR3, as DNA: TGCAGCGTTGAAGATGCCGTGGACACCCCTTACAATGAGCAGTTCTTC. It codes for CSVEDAVDTPYNEQFF.

The chain joins TRBV7-9 to TRBJ2-2; perhaps TRBD1 as D (6 bases). Between the trimmed V and J ends, which lost 6 bases and 2 bases, there was a span of 16 bases. The germline CDR1 and CDR2 sequences are SEHNR and FQNEAQ (reference sequence). This CDR3 has 16 amino acids. Here the CDR3 DNA reads TGTGCCAGCAGACCCGCCGGGACACCAAACACCGGGGAGCTGTTTTTT. Translated, it gives CASRPAGTPNTGELFF.

The V call is TRBV4-1, the J call TRBJ2-5; 8 nucleotides match TRBD2. Trimming cost V 0 bases and J 4 bases; bases outside gene matches: 7. The CDR3 runs to 16 residues. The germline V gene has CDR1 MGHRA and CDR2 YSYEKL. The CDR3 DNA reads as TGCGCCAGCAGCCAAGATGGGACTAGTTATGGAGAGACCCAGTACTTC. As protein: CASSQDGTSYGETQYF.

The rearrangement uses TRBV2 and TRBJ2-7, with D possibly being TRBD1 or TRBD2 (5 bases each). The CDR3 length is 13 residues. Between the trimmed V and J ends, which lost 6 bases and 4 bases, there was a span of 13 bases. The germline gives CDR1 SNHLY, CDR2 FYNNEI. CDR3 protein: CASRGVGPYEQYF. Written as DNA, the CDR3 is TGTGCCAGCAGGGGGGTGGGGCCTTACGAGCAGTACTTC.

The chain joins TRBV13 to TRBJ2-2, with 9 positions matching TRBD1. This CDR3 spans 15 amino acids. V lost 8 bases to trimming and J lost 4 bases; unmatched junction nucleotides: 8. CDR1 is PRHDT, CDR2 FYEKMQ, per germline (reference sequence). The CDR3 DNA follows: TGTGCCAGCCCCCGGGGACAGGGTTCCACCGGGGAGCTGTTTTTT. Encoded protein: CASPRGQGSTGELFF.

The V gene is TRBV5-4, the J gene TRBJ2-1; TRBD2 agrees at 9 bases. The V segment lost 0 bases and the J segment 7 bases; nucleotides outside the gene matches: 5. Germline loops: CDR1 SGHNT, CDR2 YYREEE (reference sequence). The CDR3 consists of 15 residues. The CDR3 DNA follows: TGTGCCAGCAGCTTGGCGCGGGGGGGCCGGAATGAGCAGTTCTTC. Protein: CASSLARGGRNEQFF.

The rearrangement uses TRBV27 and TRBJ2-3; D unclear. Trimming took 3 bases from V and 0 from J, leaving 7 bases between them. Germline V gene data show CDR1 as MNHEY and CDR2 as SMNVEV (reference sequence). This CDR3 has 14 amino acids. The CDR3 region is CASSFYPSTDTQYF. The CDR3 nucleotides read TGTGCCAGCAGTTTTTATCCTAGCACAGATACGCAGTATTTT.

This clone appeared a few times. This rearrangement joins TRBV4-1 to TRBJ2-7, with 11 bases fitting TRBD1. CDR1 and CDR2 (germline): MGHRA, YSYEKL. V trimming: 4 bases; J trimming: 2 bases; junction bases outside the gene matches: 4. This CDR3 comprises 15 residues. The CDR3 DNA follows: TGCGCCAGCAGCCCTCGGACAGGGGGCGCCTACGAGCAGTACTTC. It specifies CASSPRTGGAYEQYF.

The V gene is TRBV6-5, the J gene TRBJ1-1; D is ambiguous. This CDR3 is built from 14 residues. Germline V gene data show CDR1 as MNHEY and CDR2 as SVGAGI. Trimming shortened V by 6 bases and J by 1 base, and 12 bases separated the two germline ends. In nucleotides, the CDR3 is TGTGCCAGCAGACCCCAGACGGGGAACACTGAAGCTTTCTTT. Residues: CASRPQTGNTEAFF.

The rearrangement links TRBV19 to TRBJ2-7; D remains ambiguous. Between the trimmed V and J ends, which lost 8 bases and 2 bases, there was a span of 7 bases. The CDR3 length is 11 residues. The germline V gene has CDR1 LNHDA and CDR2 SQIVND (reference sequence). In DNA, the CDR3 is TGTGCCAGTCGAAGCCCCTACGAGCAGTACTTC. Protein product: CASRSPYEQYF.

The J gene is TRBJ2-3, the V gene TRBV7-9; no clear D gene. The CDR3 spans 14 residues. V dropped 4 bases and J dropped 4 bases, with 12 bases sitting between them. Germline-derived CDR1 and CDR2 are SEHNR and FQNEAQ (reference sequence). CDR3 nucleotide sequence: TGTGCCAGCAGCTCAGGACCCGCCGCAGATACGCAGTATTTT. This encodes CASSSGPAADTQYF.

The CDR3 loop reads CAGIDRDRAGANVLTF. The DNA of the CDR3 is TGTGCCGGCATAGACAGGGACAGGGCTGGGGCCAACGTCCTGACTTTC. The rearrangement joins TRBV7-9 to TRBJ2-6; 9 positions agree with TRBD1. The germline V gene encodes CDR1 SEHNR and CDR2 FQNEAQ (reference sequence). With V trimmed by 11 bases and J by 2 bases, 10 bases remained unmatched. CDR3 length: 16 residues.

As DNA, the CDR3 is TGCGCCAGCAGCCAAGATAAGGACAGGGCCGACGAGCAGTACTTC. Protein: CASSQDKDRADEQYF. V usage is TRBV4-1 and J usage is TRBJ2-7, with 8 bases identical to TRBD1. This CDR3 spans 15 amino acids. After removal of 0 bases from V and 5 bases from J, the junction contained 6 bases not matched to a gene. Germline CDR1 MGHRA, CDR2 YSYEKL.

V is TRBV7-9 and J is TRBJ2-1; TRBD1 is a possible D gene (5 bases). CDR1 is SEHNR, CDR2 FQNEAQ, per germline (reference sequence). The V gene lost 5 bases and the J gene lost 1 base, with 15 bases spanning the gap. The CDR3 covers 16 residues. The CDR3 here is CASSVHHRMSYNEQFF. For the CDR3, the DNA is TGTGCCAGCAGCGTACATCACAGGATGTCCTACAATGAGCAGTTCTTC.

The chain has TRBV11-2 and TRBJ1-5, with D possibly matching TRBD1 (6 bases). In germline, CDR1 is SGHAT, CDR2 FQNNGV. The CDR3 runs to 16 residues. With 4 bases removed from V and 2 bases from J, the gap between germline ends came to 15 bases. In DNA form, the CDR3 reads TGTGCCAGCAGCTCACAGGGTTTCGACGGCAATCAGCCCCAGCATTTT. It specifies CASSSQGFDGNQPQHF. The whole variable domain, filled in from reference TRBV11-2 and TRBJ1-5, reads EAGVAQSPRYKIIEKRQSVAFWCNPISGHATLYWYQQILGQGPKLLIQFQNNGVVDDSQLPKDRFSAERLKGVDSTLKIQPAKLEDSAVYLCASSSQGFDGNQPQHFGDGTRLSIL.

The CDR3 DNA reads as TGTGCCAGCAGCTTCGAAATACAGGGGGAGCATGCAACTAATGAAAAACTGTTTTTT. Its protein is CASSFEIQGEHATNEKLFF. V gene TRBV7-9 combines with J gene TRBJ1-4; TRBD1 matches 8 bases. The CDR3 loop spans 19 amino acids. V lost 3 bases to trimming and J lost 0 bases; unmatched junction nucleotides: 12. Germline-derived CDR1 and CDR2 are SEHNR and FQNEAQ (reference sequence).

The chain links TRBV5-6 to TRBJ2-7; D ambiguous. V was trimmed by 4 bases and J by 3 bases, leaving 8 bases between them. There are 12 residues in the CDR3. Germline-derived CDR1 and CDR2 are SGHDT and YYEEEE. CDR3 residues: CASSDDHYEQYF. The CDR3, as DNA: TGTGCCAGCAGCGACGACCACTACGAGCAGTACTTC.